This passage covers 27 T cell receptor beta chains from one sample sequenced in a study of cytomegalovirus exposure and HLA in healthy donors. Researchers ran the PCR with 60 Vbeta and 13 Jbeta primers. The repertoire was sequenced with immunoSEQ multiplex PCR; TCRdb's copy has only in-frame clones and lacks some. The data show approximately 130,000 clones, and the top ten clones hold approximately 1.9%. The sequenced sample was PBMCs. The receptors here all came from a woman aged 60-75 years in good health and CMV-seronegative.

This rearrangement joins TRBV19 to TRBJ1-4; unclear D gene. Germline-derived CDR1 and CDR2 are LNHDA and SQIVND (reference sequence). The CDR3 has 15 amino acids. Trimming left V 5 bases short and J 4 bases short, with 14 bases between. The CDR3 loop reads CASSPPQQFNEKLFF. The CDR3 region has the DNA TGTGCCAGTAGTCCACCACAGCAATTTAATGAAAAACTGTTTTTT.

The chain has TRBV4-1 and TRBJ2-5; 7 bases map to TRBD2. The CDR3 extends over 16 amino acids. V lost 0 bases, J lost 2 bases, and 6 bases stayed unmatched. Germline V lookup: CDR1 MGHRA, CDR2 YSYEKL. CDR3 bases: TGCGCCAGCAGCCAAGATAGGCGGGGGTGGCAAGAGACCCAGTACTTC. Encoded protein: CASSQDRRGWQETQYF.

CDR3 region: CASSLGGSSYNEQFF. CDR3 nucleotide sequence: TGTGCCAGCAGTTTGGGGGGGAGCTCCTACAATGAGCAGTTCTTC. The V call is TRBV28, the J call TRBJ2-1; TRBD2 aligns across 7 bases. Germline V gene data show CDR1 as MDHEN and CDR2 as SYDVKM. V lost 3 bases, J lost 0 bases, and 2 bases stayed unmatched. The CDR3 runs 15 residues.

The chain joins TRBV5-6 to TRBJ2-1, with TRBD2 matching 10 bases. This CDR3 has 16 amino acids. Germline CDR1 is SGHDT and CDR2 is YYEEEE. The J segment lost 6 bases and the V segment lost 0 bases, leaving 6 bases of the junction unmatched. The CDR3 sequence is CASSLEGLAGVNEQFF. For the CDR3, the DNA is TGTGCCAGCAGCTTGGAAGGCCTAGCGGGAGTCAATGAGCAGTTCTTC.

The chain employs TRBV2 and TRBJ1-5, with D unclear. The V end lost 3 bases, the J end lost 0 bases, and 6 bases lay between the germline ends. The CDR3 sequence is 14 residues long. In germline, CDR1 is SNHLY, CDR2 FYNNEI. The CDR3 reads CASSDQYSNQPQHF. For the CDR3, the DNA is TGTGCCAGCAGTGATCAGTATAGCAATCAGCCCCAGCATTTT.

The chain couples TRBV15 to TRBJ2-7; possible D gene TRBD2, 6 bases. The CDR3 spans 18 residues. Germline lookup yields CDR1 LNHNV and CDR2 YYDKDF (reference sequence). V lost 0 bases, J lost 3 bases, and 21 bases lay in between. The CDR3 loop is CATSRDHEGGITVYEQYF. Here the CDR3 DNA reads TGTGCCACCAGCAGAGATCATGAAGGAGGGATTACGGTCTACGAGCAGTACTTC.

The chain couples TRBV28 to TRBJ2-3; TRBD2 agrees at 8 bases. Germline V CDR1 and CDR2: MDHEN, SYDVKM. Trimming cost V 2 bases and J 0 bases; bases outside gene matches: 4. This CDR3 is built from 16 residues. This chain's CDR3 is CASSLSGSGSTDTQYF. DNA of the CDR3: TGTGCCAGCAGTTTAAGCGGGAGTGGGAGCACAGATACGCAGTATTTT. The complete variable domain, with remaining parts taken from reference TRBV28 and TRBJ2-3, reads DVKVTQSSRYLVKRTGEKVFLECVQDMDHENMFWYRQDPGLGLRLIYFSYDVKMKEKGDIPEGYSVSREKKERFSLILESASTNQTSMYLCASSLSGSGSTDTQYFGPGTRLTVL.

V and J are TRBV5-1 and TRBJ2-1; TRBD2 matches 8 bases. The CDR3 runs 16 residues. J gave up 8 bases and V 0 bases, and 10 bases lay outside the gene matches. Germline V gene lookup returns CDR1 SGHRS and CDR2 YFSETQ. CDR3: CASSLGSGVDRDEQFF. As DNA, the CDR3 is TGCGCCAGCAGCTTGGGTAGCGGGGTGGATAGGGATGAGCAGTTCTTC.

CDR3 sequence (DNA): TGTGCCACACAGGTCGGTGGCTATGGCTACACCTTC. This encodes CATQVGGYGYTF. The rearrangement uses TRBV28 and TRBJ1-2, with TRBD1 as a possible D gene (5 bases). This CDR3 has 12 residues. Germline assignment: CDR1 MDHEN and CDR2 SYDVKM. The V gene lost 10 bases and the J gene lost 4 bases, with 13 bases spanning the gap.

The J gene is TRBJ2-7, the V gene TRBV18; D is perhaps TRBD2 (5 bases). V shed 3 bases and J shed 3 bases, with 15 bases lying between them. Per germline, CDR1 KGHSH and CDR2 LQKENI. The CDR3 extends over 15 amino acids. CDR3 amino acids: CASSPSSEGLYEQYF. CDR3 nucleotide sequence: TGTGCCAGCTCACCCTCGTCCGAGGGCCTCTACGAGCAGTACTTC.

The chain couples TRBV11-2 to TRBJ2-7, with 11 bases lining up with TRBD2. The V and J ends lost 5 bases and 2 bases, in that order; junction bases with no gene match: 5. The length of the CDR3 is 15 residues. Germline assignment: CDR1 SGHAT and CDR2 FQNNGV. CDR3 bases: TGTGCCAGCAGCCCGGGACTAGCGGCGACCTACGAGCAGTACTTC. Translated: CASSPGLAATYEQYF.

This sequence joins TRBV5-1 and TRBJ2-7; 8 nucleotides line up with TRBD2. CDR1 is SGHRS, CDR2 YFSETQ, per germline. This CDR3 has 18 residues. The J segment lost 0 bases and the V segment lost 1 base, leaving 12 bases of the junction unmatched. This chain's CDR3 is CASSLQPSGLTISYEQYF. The DNA of the CDR3 is TGCGCCAGCAGCTTGCAGCCTAGCGGGCTAACCATCTCCTACGAGCAGTACTTC.

Remarks on this clone: The germline gene is not matched at one end of the junction; a read error may be the cause. The V and J genes are TRBV27 and TRBJ2-4, with D possibly matching TRBD1 (5 bases). This CDR3 contains 14 residues. Per germline, CDR1 MNHEY and CDR2 SMNVEV (reference sequence). CDR3 amino acids: CASSVSGRANIQYF. The CDR3 DNA reads as TGTGCCAGCAGTGTATCGGGCAGGGCAAACATTCAGTACTTC.

The CDR3 here is CASSLDRDAFF. DNA for the CDR3: TGCGCCAGCAGCTTGGACAGGGATGCTTTCTTT. The genes are TRBV5-1 and TRBJ1-1; D may be TRBD1 (6 bases). Germline CDR1 and CDR2: SGHRS and YFSETQ. The CDR3 has 11 amino acids. The ends were cut back, 0 bases at V and 11 bases at J, with 8 bases in the middle.

The CDR3 reads CASSQDRANYGYTF. The CDR3, as DNA: TGTGCCAGCAGTCAAGACAGAGCTAACTATGGCTACACCTTC. The chain links TRBV6-6 to TRBJ1-2; D may be TRBD1 (5 bases). This CDR3 has 14 amino acids. Germline V gene lookup returns CDR1 MNHNY and CDR2 SVGAGI (reference sequence). Deletions cut 5 bases from V and 0 bases from J, with 10 bases between.

The chain links TRBV5-4 to TRBJ2-7; TRBD1 matches at 8 bases. Germline V gene sequence: CDR1 SGHNT, CDR2 YYREEE (reference sequence). The trim removed 3 bases at V and 1 base at J, leaving 0 bases unmatched. The CDR3 is made up of 13 amino acids. CDR3 loop: CASSWTGSYEQYF. The CDR3 DNA reads as TGTGCCAGCAGCTGGACAGGGTCCTACGAGCAGTACTTC.

The rearrangement uses TRBV19 and TRBJ2-6; 7 bases align to TRBD1. Germline assignment: CDR1 LNHDA and CDR2 SQIVND (reference sequence). CDR3 size: 15 residues. After removal of 4 bases from V and 2 bases from J, the junction contained 2 bases not matched to a gene. As DNA, the CDR3 is TGTGCCAGTAGTACAGACAGGGCTGGGGCCAACGTCCTGACTTTC. Its protein product is CASSTDRAGANVLTF.

As to this clone: A read error may produce the germline difference seen at one junction end. This chain uses TRBV9 with TRBJ2-7, with 8 bases matching TRBD2. The CDR3 sequence is 16 residues long. Germline CDR1 is SGDLS and CDR2 is YYNGEE. CDR3 protein: CANSAPGGANSYEQYF. The CDR3 region has the DNA TGTGCCAACAGCGCCCCGGGAGGGGCGAACTCCTACGAGCAGTACTTC.

The V gene is TRBV5-1, the J gene TRBJ1-2, with D perhaps matching TRBD1 (5 bases). The length of the CDR3 is 16 residues. The germline V and J ends were trimmed by 4 bases and 0 bases, with 16 bases remaining between them. Germline CDR1 reads SGHRS; CDR2 reads YFSETQ. The CDR3: CASSPRAGDSNYGYTF. The CDR3 region has the DNA TGCGCCAGCAGCCCCAGGGCGGGGGACTCTAACTATGGCTACACCTTC.

This chain links TRBV9 with TRBJ2-1, with 10 nucleotides matching TRBD2. The germline V gene has CDR1 SGDLS and CDR2 YYNGEE. V lost 2 bases and J lost 2; bases outside the gene matches: 10. CDR3 size: 18 residues. This CDR3 reads CASSVGLASRDPYNEQFF. The CDR3 DNA reads TGTGCCAGCAGCGTGGGACTAGCGTCGAGAGACCCCTACAATGAGCAGTTCTTC.

V gene TRBV29-1 combines with J gene TRBJ1-5; D possibly corresponds to TRBD1 (5 bases). CDR3 size: 12 residues. Germline-derived CDR1 and CDR2 are SQVTM and ANQGSEA. Trimming cost V 5 bases and J 1 base, with 6 bases left between them. The CDR3 DNA reads TGCAGCGTTCGACAGAGCAATCAGCCCCAGCATTTT. Protein product: CSVRQSNQPQHF.

The chain links TRBV19 to TRBJ2-6; weak D call: TRBD1 (6 bases). The CDR3 runs to 17 residues. Germline V gene data show CDR1 as LNHDA and CDR2 as SQIVND (reference sequence). This CDR3 reads CAGRSTGGLSGANVLTF. For the CDR3, the DNA is TGTGCTGGCAGGTCGACAGGCGGTCTCTCTGGGGCCAACGTCCTGACTTTC.

The genes are TRBV7-9 and TRBJ2-7, with 7 positions matching TRBD1. Per the germline V gene, CDR1 is SEHNR and CDR2 is FQNEAQ (reference sequence). V lost 5 bases and J lost 4; bases outside the gene matches: 2. The length of the CDR3 is 12 residues. This chain's CDR3 is CASSADRYEQYF. The CDR3 DNA sequence: TGTGCCAGCAGCGCGGACAGGTACGAGCAGTACTTC.

The chain is built from TRBV11-3 and TRBJ2-1, with D possibly matching TRBD2 (7 bases). In germline, CDR1 is SGHNT, CDR2 YENEEA. The CDR3 contains 19 residues. Trimming took 6 bases from V and 0 from J, leaving 24 bases between them. CDR3 protein: CASSPRGAGKVSSYNEQFF. CDR3 sequence (DNA): TGTGCCAGCAGTCCTCGGGGGGCGGGGAAAGTTAGCTCCTACAATGAGCAGTTCTTC. Combining the CDR3 with reference TRBV11-3 and TRBJ2-1 gives the whole variable domain EAGVVQSPRYKIIEKKQPVAFWCNPISGHNTLYWYLQNLGQGPELLIRYENEEAVDDSQLPKDRFSAERLKGVDSTLKIQPAELGDSAVYLCASSPRGAGKVSSYNEQFFGPGTRLTVL.

The chain employs TRBV18 and TRBJ2-2, with 12 bases aligning to TRBD2. CDR3 length: 17 amino acids. Germline V gives CDR1 KGHSH, CDR2 LQKENI. V lost 3 bases, J lost 0 bases, and 2 bases stayed unmatched. CDR3 coding DNA: TGTGCCAGCTCACCCGGACTAGCGGGGACGAACACCGGGGAGCTGTTTTTT. Translated: CASSPGLAGTNTGELFF.

V is TRBV5-1 and J is TRBJ2-7, with TRBD1 matching 10 bases. V was clipped by 0 bases and J by 3 bases; unmatched bases: 0. Per germline, CDR1 SGHRS and CDR2 YFSETQ. There are 14 residues in the CDR3. CDR3 nucleotide sequence: TGCGCCAGCAGCTTGGGGACAGGGGGCTACGAGCAGTACTTC. It translates to CASSLGTGGYEQYF.

This sequence joins TRBV6-4 and TRBJ2-3, with TRBD1 as a possible D gene (6 bases). Deletions cut 6 bases from V and 2 bases from J, with 12 bases between. This CDR3 comprises 14 residues. The germline CDR1 and CDR2 sequences are MRHNA and SNTAGT. The CDR3 DNA sequence: TGTGCCAGCAGCACAAGGGGGTTCACAGATACGCAGTATTTT. Translated: CASSTRGFTDTQYF.